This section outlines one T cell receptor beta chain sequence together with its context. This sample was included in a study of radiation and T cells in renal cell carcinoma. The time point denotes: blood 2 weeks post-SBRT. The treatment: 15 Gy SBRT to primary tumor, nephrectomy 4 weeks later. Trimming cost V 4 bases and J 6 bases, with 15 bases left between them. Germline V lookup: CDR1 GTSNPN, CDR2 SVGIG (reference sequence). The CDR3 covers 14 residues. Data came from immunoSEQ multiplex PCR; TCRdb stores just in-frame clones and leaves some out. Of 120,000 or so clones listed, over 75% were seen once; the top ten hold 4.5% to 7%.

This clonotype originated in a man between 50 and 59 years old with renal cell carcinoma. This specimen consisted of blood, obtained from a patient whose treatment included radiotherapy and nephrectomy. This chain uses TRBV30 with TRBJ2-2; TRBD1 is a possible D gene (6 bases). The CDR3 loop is CAWNPTGLAGELFF. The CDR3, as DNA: TGTGCCTGGAACCCAACAGGGTTGGCCGGGGAGCTGTTTTTT.